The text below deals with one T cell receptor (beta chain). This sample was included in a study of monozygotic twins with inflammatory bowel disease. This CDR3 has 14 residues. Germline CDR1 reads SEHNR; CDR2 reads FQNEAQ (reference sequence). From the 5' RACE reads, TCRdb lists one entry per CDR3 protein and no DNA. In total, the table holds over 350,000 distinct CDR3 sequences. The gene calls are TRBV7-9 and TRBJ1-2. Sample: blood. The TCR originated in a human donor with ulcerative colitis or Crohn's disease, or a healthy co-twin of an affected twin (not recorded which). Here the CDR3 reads CASSLNGQLYGYTF.